A single sample gave rise to the 9 T cell receptor beta chains below, sequenced in a study of early T cells in non-severe SARS-CoV-2 infection. MiXCR, run by TCRdb on the 5' RACE reads, gives a single entry per CDR3 protein. The data contain tens of thousands of distinct CDR3 sequences, roughly 12% of them singletons. Material: whole blood. All receptors derive from an adult who was a healthcare worker with PCR-confirmed SARS-CoV-2 infection or an uninfected control (not recorded which).

In its sample, this clonotype was seen many times. The chain recombines TRBV7-3 with TRBJ2-5; the D call may be TRBD1 or TRBD2 (6 bases each). Trimming cost V 5 bases and J 3 bases, with 19 bases left between them. This CDR3 is 16 amino acids long. Germline V lookup: CDR1 SGHTA, CDR2 FQGTGA. CDR3 DNA: TGTGCCAGCAGCCAGAGCCTGACAGGCGGGAAAGAGACCCAGTACTTC. It yields the protein CASSQSLTGGKETQYF.

This clonotype was picked up many times. The chain is built from TRBV5-5 and TRBJ2-3, with 8 bases lining up with TRBD1. After removal of 3 bases from V and 5 bases from J, the junction contained 5 bases not matched to a gene. Germline CDR1 reads SGHKS; CDR2 reads YYEKEE (reference sequence). The CDR3 length is 14 residues. CDR3 amino acids: CASSSRTGLDTQYF. CDR3 nucleotide sequence: TGTGCCAGCAGCTCTCGGACAGGGTTAGATACGCAGTATTTT. Full variable domain (missing parts from reference TRBV5-5 and TRBJ2-3): DAGVTQSPTHLIKTRGQQVTLRCSPISGHKSVSWYQQVLGQGPQFIFQYYEKEERGRGNFPDRFSARQFPNYSSELNVNALLLGDSALYLCASSSRTGLDTQYFGPGTRLTVL.

This clonotype occurred many times. The chain has TRBV2 and TRBJ2-7; D is tentatively TRBD1 or TRBD2 (6 bases each). There are 15 residues in the CDR3. The germline V gene encodes CDR1 SNHLY and CDR2 FYNNEI. V was trimmed by 3 bases and J by 3 bases, leaving 15 bases between them. The chain's CDR3 is CASSETGGTNYEQYF. The CDR3 DNA sequence: TGTGCCAGCAGTGAGACAGGCGGGACCAACTACGAGCAGTACTTC.

This clonotype was counted at least ten times. This chain uses TRBV30 with TRBJ2-3; possible D gene TRBD1, 5 bases. Germline CDR1 is GTSNPN and CDR2 is SVGIG (reference sequence). The V end was cut by 0 bases, the J end by 3 bases, with 10 bases between. The CDR3 covers 14 residues. CDR3: CAWSVQVGTDTQYF. CDR3 coding DNA: TGTGCCTGGAGTGTACAGGTGGGGACAGATACGCAGTATTTT.

The CDR3 nucleotides read TGCAGCGTTGCGGGCAGGGAGTCCTACGAGCAGTACTTC. Translating it yields CSVAGRESYEQYF. This chain links TRBV29-1 with TRBJ2-7; TRBD1 or TRBD2 may be the D gene (5 bases each). In germline, CDR1 is SQVTM, CDR2 ANQGSEA. The V gene lost 4 bases and the J gene lost 1 base, with 11 bases spanning the gap. The CDR3 has 13 amino acids.

This clonotype was counted between two and nine times. J is TRBJ1-6 and V is TRBV2; D ambiguous. Trimming took off 8 bases at V and 14 bases at J, with 10 bases between the two ends. This CDR3 comprises 10 residues. Germline V gene sequence: CDR1 SNHLY, CDR2 FYNNEI. The CDR3 here is CASGLRTLHF. CDR3 nucleotides: TGTGCCAGCGGGCTGCGGACCCTCCACTTT.

The chain links TRBV29-1 to TRBJ2-3; D remains unclear. The CDR3 has 16 amino acids. Germline CDR1 SQVTM, CDR2 ANQGSEA. The V end was cut by 3 bases, the J end by 2 bases, with 18 bases between. CDR3 coding DNA: TGCAGCGTTGATCTCGGACGGAGCCTTTCCACAGATACGCAGTATTTT. This sequence encodes CSVDLGRSLSTDTQYF.

The CDR3 bases are TGTGCCAGCAGTCGAAGCGGAGAGGGTACCTACGAGCAGTACTTC. Translated: CASSRSGEGTYEQYF. The rearrangement links TRBV4-2 to TRBJ2-7; D is possibly TRBD2 (5 bases). With 6 bases removed from V and 2 bases from J, the gap between germline ends came to 17 bases. In germline, CDR1 is LGHNA, CDR2 YNFKEQ. The CDR3 totals 15 residues.

This chain joins TRBV29-1 and TRBJ2-2; D unresolved. V dropped 3 bases and J dropped 3 bases, with 5 bases sitting between them. Germline V gene lookup returns CDR1 SQVTM and CDR2 ANQGSEA. This CDR3 region has 12 residues. The CDR3 DNA sequence: TGCAGCGTTGATGGGGACACCGGGGAGCTGTTTTTT. Residues: CSVDGDTGELFF.